One T cell receptor beta chain is described in this entry. What it binds is unknown. The record originates from a study of shared clonotypes between healthy human individuals. Overall study results and limits: Non-shared clonotypes showed lower generation probabilities than clonotypes common to all four donors.

The DNA input per sorted-subset replicate PCR was about 180 ng, corresponding to roughly 30,000 T cell genomes. In the original processing: ImmunoSEQ gave junction-only sequences without quality scores, so filtering differed. Clones were read by immunoSEQ multiplex PCR, and TCRdb kept only the in-frame ones, dropping some. V, J and clone size were drawn from that table, and D and trimming were deduced from the DNA. Of approximately 1,500,000 clones listed, more than 95% were seen once; the top ten hold roughly 1.2%. This CDR3 has 12 amino acids. Germline loops: CDR1 SGHAT, CDR2 FQNNGV. V lost 4 bases and J 2 bases, leaving 4 bases between the germline ends.

The receptor comes from a man aged 25 to 45 in good health. The chain combines TRBV11-2 with TRBJ2-3; no firm D call. Material: naive CD4+ T cells sorted from blood. Subset specified: CD45RA+ positively selected. The CDR3 loop is CASSYYTDTQYF. CDR3 DNA: TGTGCCAGCAGCTACTACACAGATACGCAGTATTTT. The whole variable domain, filled in from reference TRBV11-2 and TRBJ2-3, reads EAGVAQSPRYKIIEKRQSVAFWCNPISGHATLYWYQQILGQGPKLLIQFQNNGVVDDSQLPKDRFSAERLKGVDSTLKIQPAKLEDSAVYLCASSYYTDTQYFGPGTRLTVL.